This entry lists 21 T cell receptor beta chains sequenced from one sample in a study of response to subunit inactivated influenza vaccine. TCRdb re-called the RT-PCR reads with MiXCR, one entry per CDR3 protein. The sample has more than 450,000 distinct CDR3 sequences, approximately 10% seen once. The same sample was also used in a study of T cells expressing NK-cell markers. As that report states: Production of TCR beta cDNA relied on 5'RACE template switching with UMIs.

Source: PBMCs from blood, taken on the day of vaccination. These receptors all stem from a man between 50 and 59 years old who received an inactivated influenza vaccine.

The chain uses TRBV14 and TRBJ2-1, with D possibly TRBD2 on 6 matching bases. The CDR3 is 17 residues long. V dropped 2 bases and J dropped 9 bases, with 23 bases sitting between them. Looked up from germline, CDR1 is SGHDN and CDR2 is FVKESK. The CDR3 DNA reads TGTGCCAGCAGCCAAAAGAGGGGCCGGGGGTCGGGTGGTGAGCAGTTCTTC. Its protein product is CASSQKRGRGSGGEQFF.

This clonotype was counted between two and nine times. The chain combines TRBV3-1 with TRBJ2-7; perhaps TRBD1 as D (6 bases). V lost 4 bases, J lost 7 bases, and 11 bases lay in between. The CDR3 has 12 amino acids. CDR1 is LGHDT, CDR2 YNNKEL, per germline (reference sequence). In nucleotides, the CDR3 is TGTGCCAGCAGCCCGGATCAGGGGGAGCAGTACTTC. Its protein product is CASSPDQGEQYF.

This chain connects TRBV6-1 to TRBJ2-4; a weak D match, TRBD2 (6 bases). The CDR3 is 14 residues long. Germline lookup yields CDR1 MNHNS and CDR2 SASEGT. Trimming stripped 6 bases from V and 0 bases from J, with 9 bases between. CDR3 sequence reads: CASRGDLAKNIQYF. CDR3 DNA sequence: TGTGCCAGCAGGGGGGACTTAGCCAAAAACATTCAGTACTTC.

This clonotype turned up a few times. The chain has TRBV6-2 or TRBV6-3 and TRBJ2-7; 7 nucleotides align to TRBD1. CDR1 is MNHEY, CDR2 SVGEGT, per germline. There are 16 residues in the CDR3. With V trimmed by 6 bases and J by 0 bases, 11 bases remained unmatched. CDR3 bases: TGTGCCAGCAGCAACACCGGGACAGCCTACTCCTACGAGCAGTACTTC. Its protein is CASSNTGTAYSYEQYF.

The rearrangement links TRBV9 to TRBJ1-3; TRBD1 is a possible D gene (6 bases). The CDR3 consists of 18 residues. V shed 0 bases and J shed 0 bases, with 16 bases lying between them. CDR1 SGDLS and CDR2 YYNGEE come from the germline V gene. CDR3 amino acids: CASSVGGGGGLSGNTIYF. The CDR3 DNA sequence: TGTGCCAGCAGCGTAGGAGGAGGGGGGGGCCTCTCTGGAAACACCATATATTTT.

The V call is TRBV15, the J call TRBJ2-1; 8 positions agree with TRBD1. V gave up 5 bases and J gave up 9 bases; unmatched junction bases: 6. Looked up from germline, CDR1 is LNHNV and CDR2 is YYDKDF (reference sequence). This CDR3 comprises 13 residues. CDR3 in DNA: TGTGCCACCAGCCCTGGACAGGGAGGTGAGCAGTTCTTC. Translating it yields CATSPGQGGEQFF.

This rearrangement joins TRBV18 to TRBJ2-7; TRBD1 matches at 9 bases. After removal of 1 base from V and 1 base from J, the junction contained 2 bases not matched to a gene. The CDR3 length is 15 residues. CDR1 KGHSH and CDR2 LQKENI come from the germline V gene. CDR3 sequence reads: CASSPLDRGSYEQYF. For the CDR3, the DNA is TGTGCCAGCTCACCACTGGACAGGGGATCCTACGAGCAGTACTTC.

The V gene is TRBV27, the J gene TRBJ2-7; 7 bases fit TRBD1. The germline V gene has CDR1 MNHEY and CDR2 SMNVEV (reference sequence). The ends lost 6 bases at V and 1 base at J; junction bases unmatched: 6. The CDR3 consists of 14 residues. The CDR3 sequence is CASSGTVGSYEQYF. For the CDR3, the DNA is TGTGCCAGCAGCGGGACAGTGGGATCCTACGAGCAGTACTTC.

This clonotype was recorded a few times. The chain has TRBV28 and TRBJ2-5; weak D call: TRBD1 (6 bases). The CDR3 covers 16 residues. V lost 3 bases and J lost 2, with 16 bases in between. The germline V gene has CDR1 MDHEN and CDR2 SYDVKM. The CDR3 spells CASSFSGQGLQETQYF. The CDR3 DNA reads TGTGCCAGCAGTTTTTCGGGACAAGGCCTTCAAGAGACCCAGTACTTC.

The chain couples TRBV20-1 to TRBJ2-5; D may be TRBD1 or TRBD2 (5 bases each). Per germline, CDR1 DFQATT and CDR2 SNEGSKA (reference sequence). The V end lost 7 bases, the J end lost 4 bases, and 19 bases lay between the germline ends. The length of the CDR3 is 14 residues. The CDR3 protein is CSGHPGVGGETQYF. The CDR3 DNA follows: TGCAGTGGTCACCCCGGGGTTGGGGGAGAGACCCAGTACTTC.

This chain joins TRBV6-2 or TRBV6-3 and TRBJ2-5; D uncertain. The CDR3 runs to 12 residues. Germline V gene sequence: CDR1 MNHEY, CDR2 SVGEGT. V was clipped by 6 bases and J by 4 bases, with 9 bases between them. Here the CDR3 DNA reads TGTGCCAGCAGCTGGATTGGAGAGACCCAGTACTTC. Its protein is CASSWIGETQYF.

This clonotype was seen ten or more times. The chain carries TRBV20-1 and TRBJ2-5; D possibly corresponds to TRBD2 (7 bases). CDR1 DFQATT and CDR2 SNEGSKA come from the germline V gene (reference sequence). V was shortened by 6 bases and J by 7 bases, with 21 bases between the two germline ends. CDR3 length equals 14 residues. The CDR3 loop is CSAHNAGAGVTQYF. The CDR3 DNA is TGCAGTGCCCACAATGCGGGGGCAGGGGTGACCCAGTACTTC.

The chain links TRBV5-1 to TRBJ1-4; no clear D gene. With 1 base removed from V and 0 bases from J, the gap between germline ends came to 7 bases. Looked up from germline, CDR1 is SGHRS and CDR2 is YFSETQ. This CDR3 is 15 amino acids long. CDR3 residues: CASSLFRATNEKLFF. The CDR3 DNA follows: TGCGCCAGCAGCTTGTTCCGTGCAACTAATGAAAAACTGTTTTTT.

This clonotype occurred many times. The chain is built from TRBV7-9 and TRBJ2-5; a possible D gene is TRBD1 (6 bases). V was clipped by 5 bases and J by 2 bases, with 12 bases between them. The CDR3 covers 14 residues. Germline lookup yields CDR1 SEHNR and CDR2 FQNEAQ (reference sequence). The CDR3 DNA follows: TGTGCCAGCAGCCTTGGGACACCTCAAGAGACCCAGTACTTC. This translates into CASSLGTPQETQYF. Full variable domain (missing parts from reference TRBV7-9 and TRBJ2-5): DTGVSQNPRHKITKRGQNVTFRCDPISEHNRLYWYRQTLGQGPEFLTYFQNEAQLEKSRLLSDRFSAERPKGSFSTLEIQRTEQGDSAMYLCASSLGTPQETQYFGPGTRLLVL.

This clonotype turned up a few times. The chain joins TRBV18 to TRBJ2-3; 11 positions agree with TRBD2. Germline V gene data show CDR1 as KGHSH and CDR2 as LQKENI. V lost 3 bases and J lost 2; bases outside the gene matches: 16. The CDR3 spans 20 residues. CDR3 bases: TGTGCCAGCTCACCGCCTTTATTCAGCTCTAGCGGGGGGACCACAGATACGCAGTATTTT. This codes for CASSPPLFSSSGGTTDTQYF. Based on the CDR3 plus reference TRBV18 and TRBJ2-3, the full variable domain is NAGVMQNPRHLVRRRGQEARLRCSPMKGHSHVYWYRQLPEEGLKFMVYLQKENIIDESGMPKERFSAEFPKEGPSILRIQQVVRGDSAAYFCASSPPLFSSSGGTTDTQYFGPGTRLTVL.

This clonotype was picked up many times. V is TRBV12-3 or TRBV12-4 and J is TRBJ2-3; D is unclear. Trimming pared 5 bases from V and 0 bases from J, leaving 9 bases between. The CDR3 contains 14 residues. DNA for the CDR3: TGTGCCAGCAGTCGCCAGGACAGCACAGATACGCAGTATTTT. Protein product: CASSRQDSTDTQYF.

The chain joins TRBV4-3 to TRBJ1-4; D call uncertain. The V and J ends lost 0 bases and 16 bases respectively, with 18 bases between them. Looked up from germline, CDR1 is LGHNA and CDR2 is YSLEER. This CDR3 contains 14 residues. CDR3 sequence reads: CASSQDYREATSFF. The CDR3 DNA follows: TGCGCCAGCAGCCAAGATTACCGTGAGGCCACTTCGTTTTTT.

This clonotype was picked up a small number of times. The chain links TRBV5-6 to TRBJ2-7; TRBD2 might be the D (6 bases). The CDR3 spans 15 residues. Germline V gives CDR1 SGHDT, CDR2 YYEEEE. V was shortened by 4 bases and J by 5 bases, with 19 bases between the two germline ends. The CDR3 loop reads CASSGGTGGRHEQYF. The CDR3 nucleotides read TGTGCCAGCAGCGGAGGGACTGGTGGTAGACACGAGCAGTACTTC.

The chain is built from TRBV20-1 and TRBJ2-5, with TRBD2 identical over 13 bases. This CDR3 has 16 amino acids. CDR1 and CDR2 from the germline V gene are DFQATT and SNEGSKA (reference sequence). Trimming at V came to 1 base and at J to 2 bases, leaving 4 bases not matched to a gene. The CDR3: CSARAGLAGIQETQYF. In DNA form, the CDR3 reads TGCAGTGCTAGAGCGGGACTAGCGGGGATACAAGAGACCCAGTACTTC.

There are many counts of this clonotype. The gene calls are TRBV6-2 or TRBV6-3 and TRBJ2-2, with D uncertain. CDR1 is MNHEY and CDR2 is SVGEGT in the germline V gene. The CDR3 totals 16 residues. Trimming shortened V by 0 bases and J by 0 bases, and 8 bases separated the two germline ends. This CDR3 reads CASSYSFVANTGELFF. The CDR3 coding sequence is TGTGCCAGCAGTTACTCGTTCGTCGCGAACACCGGGGAGCTGTTTTTT.

The V gene is TRBV9, the J gene TRBJ1-5; 7 bases line up with TRBD1. The germline gives CDR1 SGDLS, CDR2 YYNGEE. The CDR3 has 15 residues. V lost 5 bases, J lost 4 bases, and 9 bases stayed unmatched. The CDR3 here is CASSGDRDGNQPQHF. CDR3 coding DNA: TGTGCCAGCAGTGGGGACAGAGATGGGAATCAGCCCCAGCATTTT.